The T cell receptor beta chain under discussion was sequenced for a study of T-cell memory formation after mild COVID-19. Trimming removed 1 base from V and 4 bases from J, with 14 bases in between. The CDR3 has 14 amino acids. Germline values: CDR1 GTSNPN, CDR2 SVGIG (reference sequence). TCRdb reprocessed the 5' RACE reads via MiXCR and lists one record per CDR3 protein. The sample records approximately 100,000 distinct CDR3 sequences, about an eighth being singletons. This clonotype was observed a few times. The gene calls are TRBV30 and TRBJ2-7; D perhaps matches TRBD2 (7 bases). The sequence was obtained from an adult woman who had mild COVID-19 (a few samples of this study predate the infection). Cell type and time point are not known. What was sequenced was PBMCs or a T cell subset sorted from them (not recorded which). The CDR3 spells CAWSAVAGAYEQYF. CDR3 sequence (DNA): TGTGCCTGGAGTGCAGTCGCGGGGGCTTACGAGCAGTACTTC. Complete variable domain (other parts from reference TRBV30 and TRBJ2-7): SQTIHQWPATLVQPVGSPLSLECTVEGTSNPNLYWYRQAAGRGLQLLFYSVGIGQISSEVPQNLSASRPQDRQFILSSKKLLLSDSGFYLCAWSAVAGAYEQYFGPGTRLTVT.